One T cell receptor (beta chain) is described in this entry. The antigen is undetermined. The CDR3 runs to 15 residues. Germline V gene lookup returns CDR1 LNHDA and CDR2 SQIVND (reference sequence). Trimming took 5 bases from V and 5 from J, leaving 18 bases between them. This specimen belongs to a study of T cell responses to AZD1222 COVID-19 vaccine. Whole-study findings and limits: At study baseline, merely six AZD1222 recipients were seropositive. Per reports, nearly half of all spike-specific TCRs target regions that are unmutated in variants. Elevations in Spike-specific TCR breadth and depth followed administration of two AZD1222 doses. In a largely white British group with more females than males, clonal diversity was possibly underestimated.

Generated by immunoSEQ multiplex PCR, the TCRdb table keeps only in-frame clones and is missing some. The data show around 150,000 clones, with approximately 88% seen just once and around 4.5% held by the top ten. The sequence was collected from an adult who received the AZD1222 COVID-19 vaccine. V and J are TRBV19 and TRBJ1-1; D might be TRBD1 (5 bases). This specimen consisted of peripheral blood, obtained 28 days after the second AZD1222 dose. DNA for the CDR3: TGTGCCAGTAGTCCCTATAGTTTGGGGCAGACTGAAGCTTTCTTT. Amino acids: CASSPYSLGQTEAFF.